This T cell receptor (beta chain) emerged from a study of response to subunit inactivated influenza vaccine. This clonotype was recorded at least ten times. What it binds is unknown. Overall study findings and caveats: There was a suggestion from the authors that each seasonal influenza vaccination recruits few new T cells.

TCRdb re-called the RT-PCR reads through MiXCR, storing one row per CDR3 protein. The profile covers over 800,000 distinct CDR3 sequences, with approximately 22% appearing a single time and about 9.4% taken by the ten largest. Per the germline V gene, CDR1 is SGHVS and CDR2 is FQNEAQ. The CDR3 is made up of 16 amino acids. The junction had 6 bases not matched to a gene; V was cut back by 5 bases and J by 0 bases. The rearrangement links TRBV7-8 to TRBJ2-1; 8 nucleotides agree with TRBD1. This clonotype originated in a man aged 50 to 59 who received an inactivated influenza vaccine. The sequenced sample was PBMCs from blood, obtained more than 4 days after vaccination. The DNA for the CDR3 is TGTGCCAGCAGCCTACAGGGGGATAGCTCCTACAATGAGCAGTTCTTC. This translates into CASSLQGDSSYNEQFF.